This TCR beta chain was recorded in a study of blood T cell repertoires in COVID-19 (dated by TCRdb to 2020 to 2021). As for the study more broadly: The collaborator samples originated in the United States, Italy and Spain and spanned the acute and convalescent phases of COVID-19. The prospective study material was composed of cDNA or gDNA derived from T cells, B-cell-depleted T cells, or PBMCs. Deeply sampled blood TCRbeta repertoires from subjects exposed to, actively infected with, or recovered from COVID-19 were included in the dataset. The repertoires were made available in a free public database intended to serve as a resource for research on the immune response to SARS-CoV-2. The samples were drawn from two sources: the first 160 participants of the ongoing ImmuneRACE study, and 1,200 or so subjects contributed by 6 global collaborators. Nearly every sample came with metadata listing a de-identified subject ID, COVID-19 status, age in years and sex. Where HLA class I and class II types were available, the types were taken from metadata supplied by the sample provider, not from assay-based typing. Here is what the overall study found, with its caveats: The amount of clinical and demographic metadata varied by source and participant and was provided uncurated.

CDR1 and CDR2, per the germline V gene, are SGHRS and YFSETQ. From cysteine to phenylalanine, the CDR3 is 15 amino acids long. The retained sequence is limited to the CDR3, 45 bases, with the frame set at the first base. V is pared back by 4 bases and J by 0 bases, with 10 bases lying between the germline termini. TCRbeta CDR3 regions were amplified from genomic DNA by means of the immunoSEQ Assay, a bias-controlled multiplex PCR. The source study handled its data this way. Within the assay, amplification of reference gene primers was used to estimate how many nucleated cells each sample contained. Sequence reads were collapsed and filtered to measure the absolute abundance of every unique TCRbeta CDR3 rearrangement. Productive Simpson clonality was computed per sample as the square root of Simpson's diversity index over productive rearrangements. TCRdb carries this immuneACCESS record with in-frame sequences only. Its versions omit some clonotypes, under half of them owing to an unresolved V gene in the studies checked, with the rest unexplained. V and J calls and clone size are as listed in that table; D and trimming were resolved from the DNA. In this sample the table shows about 35,000 clones, 82% of which occur a single time. The ten most abundant clones make up about 42% of the sample.

Each collaborating institution followed its own protocols to collect whole blood in K2EDTA tubes. Collaborator samples were shipped for TCRbeta analysis as frozen whole blood, isolated PBMCs, or DNA extracted from either sample type. On this clone itself: The antigen this receptor binds is unknown. No base qualities exist here, and no much larger clone lies one base off it.

This TCR was sampled from a man at least 80 years old with active or convalescent COVID-19. This receptor chain uses TRBV5-1 and TRBJ1-4; possibly the D gene is TRBD1, per 6 matching bases. Sequencing was carried out using peripheral blood. For the CDR3, the sequence is CASSNNRATNEKLFF. The base sequence is TGCGCCAGCAGCAATAACAGGGCAACTAATGAAAAACTGTTTTTT.